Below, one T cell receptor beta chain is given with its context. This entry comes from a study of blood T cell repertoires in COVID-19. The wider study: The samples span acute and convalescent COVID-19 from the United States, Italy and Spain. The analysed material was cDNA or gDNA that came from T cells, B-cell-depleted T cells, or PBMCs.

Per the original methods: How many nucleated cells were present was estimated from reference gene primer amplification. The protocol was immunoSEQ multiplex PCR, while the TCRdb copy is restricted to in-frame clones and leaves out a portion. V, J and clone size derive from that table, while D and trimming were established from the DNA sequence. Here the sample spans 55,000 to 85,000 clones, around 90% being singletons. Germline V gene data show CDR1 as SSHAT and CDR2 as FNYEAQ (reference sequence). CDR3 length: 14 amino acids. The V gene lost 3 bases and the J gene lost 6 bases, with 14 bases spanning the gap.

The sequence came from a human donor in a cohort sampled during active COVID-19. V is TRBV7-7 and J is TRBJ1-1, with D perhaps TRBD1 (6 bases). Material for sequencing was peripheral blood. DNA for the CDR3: TGTGCCAGCAGCTTGAGGGGCGAGGGGGCTGAAGCTTTCTTT. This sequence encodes CASSLRGEGAEAFF.